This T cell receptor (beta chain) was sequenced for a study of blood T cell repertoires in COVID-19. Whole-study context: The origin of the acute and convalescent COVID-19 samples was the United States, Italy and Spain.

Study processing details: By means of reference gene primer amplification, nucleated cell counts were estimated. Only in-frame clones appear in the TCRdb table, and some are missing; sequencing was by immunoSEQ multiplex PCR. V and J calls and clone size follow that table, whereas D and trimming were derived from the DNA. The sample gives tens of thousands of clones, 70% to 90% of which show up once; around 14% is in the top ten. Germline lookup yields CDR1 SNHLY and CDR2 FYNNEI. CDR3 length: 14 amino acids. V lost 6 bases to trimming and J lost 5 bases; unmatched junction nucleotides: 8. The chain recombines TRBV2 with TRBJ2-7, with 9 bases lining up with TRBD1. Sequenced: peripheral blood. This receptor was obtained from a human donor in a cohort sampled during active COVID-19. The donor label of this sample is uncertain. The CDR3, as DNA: TGTGCCAGCAGACCGGGACAGGGTTTTGACGAGCAGTACTTC. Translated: CASRPGQGFDEQYF.